Below, 31 T cell receptor beta chains from the same sample are listed, as sequenced in a study of blood T cell repertoires in COVID-19. Clones were sequenced by immunoSEQ multiplex PCR, and TCRdb holds only the in-frame ones, with some missing. There are approximately 280,000 clones in the sample; less than 85% occur only once, and roughly 1.5% lies in the top ten. The sequenced sample consisted of peripheral blood. These receptors were taken from a human donor with COVID-19, enrolled during active disease. The donor label of this sample is uncertain.

This clone appeared once. The rearrangement joins TRBV10-3 to TRBJ2-7, with D uncertain. Trimming left V 3 bases short and J 5 bases short, with 11 bases between. CDR1 is ENHRY and CDR2 is SYGVKD in the germline V gene. The CDR3 sequence is 13 residues long. CDR3 amino acids: CAISDLGLNEQYF. In nucleotides, the CDR3 is TGTGCCATCAGTGACCTAGGATTGAACGAGCAGTACTTC.

The table lists this clone with a count of one. Here the CDR3 reads CASSPSSGVGAEAFF. The CDR3 DNA reads as TGCGCCAGCAGCCCCTCGTCAGGGGTAGGGGCTGAAGCTTTCTTT. The chain couples TRBV5-1 to TRBJ1-1, with D perhaps TRBD1 (6 bases). The germline V gene has CDR1 SGHRS and CDR2 YFSETQ. V was pared by 4 bases and J by 6 bases, with 19 bases between. CDR3 length: 15 amino acids.

The chain recombines TRBV7-2 with TRBJ2-7; D unclear. There are 12 residues in the CDR3. Germline V lookup: CDR1 SGHTA, CDR2 FQGNSA. V gave up 2 bases and J gave up 1 base, with 3 bases separating them. Written as DNA, the CDR3 is TGTGCCAGCAGCTTACCTTCCTACGAGCAGTACTTC. It codes for CASSLPSYEQYF. Variable domain in full (rest from reference TRBV7-2 and TRBJ2-7): GAGVSQSPSNKVTEKGKDVELRCDPISGHTALYWYRQSLGQGLEFLIYFQGNSAPDKSGLPSDRFSAERTGGSVSTLTIQRTQQEDSAVYLCASSLPSYEQYFGPGTRLTVT.

This chain connects TRBV11-2 to TRBJ2-7; a weak D match, TRBD2 (6 bases). Trimming pared 3 bases from V and 0 bases from J, leaving 12 bases between. Per germline, CDR1 SGHAT and CDR2 FQNNGV. The CDR3 runs 15 residues. The CDR3 loop reads CASSLGGGVSYEQYF. The CDR3 DNA sequence: TGTGCCAGCAGCTTGGGTGGAGGGGTCTCCTACGAGCAGTACTTC. The entire variable domain, with the rest obtained from reference TRBV11-2 and TRBJ2-7, is as follows: EAGVAQSPRYKIIEKRQSVAFWCNPISGHATLYWYQQILGQGPKLLIQFQNNGVVDDSQLPKDRFSAERLKGVDSTLKIQPAKLEDSAVYLCASSLGGGVSYEQYFGPGTRLTVT.

The V gene is TRBV9, the J gene TRBJ2-2; 8 bases are a match to TRBD1. The germline gives CDR1 SGDLS, CDR2 YYNGEE. The CDR3 is 16 amino acids. V shed 3 bases, J shed 7 bases, and the junction held 11 bases outside the gene matches. The DNA of the CDR3 is TGTGCCAGCAGCGCTCAACCGGGACAGGCGGGCGGGGAGCTGTTTTTT. It is translated as CASSAQPGQAGGELFF.

The chain couples TRBV5-5 to TRBJ2-7; 14 bases map to TRBD2. The CDR3 has 16 amino acids. In germline, CDR1 is SGHKS, CDR2 YYEKEE (reference sequence). V trimming: 4 bases; J trimming: 5 bases; junction bases outside the gene matches: 8. For the CDR3, the DNA is TGTGCCAGCAGCCCCGGGACTAGCGGGAGTTTTCACGAGCAGTACTTC. It translates to CASSPGTSGSFHEQYF.

This clone was detected a few times. The rearrangement uses TRBV30 and TRBJ1-2; D is perhaps TRBD1 (6 bases). The germline gives CDR1 GTSNPN, CDR2 SVGIG (reference sequence). Trimming took 8 bases from V and 0 from J, leaving 22 bases between them. The CDR3 loop spans 16 amino acids. The CDR3 DNA reads as TGTGCCCGCCGCCTCGGGCGGGGGCTAGCTAACTATGGCTACACCTTC. Protein sequence: CARRLGRGLANYGYTF.

A single count supports this clone. The chain carries TRBV7-9 and TRBJ1-5; 8 bases are a match to TRBD1. Germline trimming cut 6 bases from V and 5 bases from J; bases unmatched to any gene: 6. Germline lookup yields CDR1 SEHNR and CDR2 FQNEAQ (reference sequence). This CDR3 has 14 residues. Here the CDR3 DNA reads TGTGCCAGCAGTCCGACGACAGGGGATCAGCCCCAGCATTTT. Amino acids: CASSPTTGDQPQHF.

Of note for this clone: At one of its ends the junction is not consistent with the germline gene, which may arise from a read error. This chain joins TRBV12-3 or TRBV12-4 and TRBJ2-4; maybe TRBD1 (5 bases). The CDR3 is 13 residues long. The CDR3 DNA reads TGTGCCAGCAGTTTAGGGGGCGCGGACCTGAGTAGCTTC. Translation: CASSLGGADLSSF.

This clone appeared a few times. The genes are TRBV2 and TRBJ1-2, with TRBD1 matching 7 bases. Germline V gene data show CDR1 as SNHLY and CDR2 as FYNNEI. The CDR3 has 15 amino acids. The ends lost 5 bases at V and 4 bases at J; junction bases unmatched: 10. This chain's CDR3 is CASSPRTGTSYGYTF. CDR3 nucleotide sequence: TGTGCCAGCAGTCCCCGGACAGGTACTAGCTATGGCTACACCTTC.

V usage is TRBV4-3 and J usage is TRBJ1-5; D unresolved. Germline CDR1 is LGHNA and CDR2 is YSLEER. The V end lost 2 bases, the J end lost 3 bases, and 8 bases lay between the germline ends. The CDR3 extends over 14 amino acids. CDR3 loop: CASSQRQYNQPQHF. For the CDR3, the DNA is TGCGCCAGCAGCCAACGCCAGTACAATCAGCCCCAGCATTTT.

The chain recombines TRBV10-3 with TRBJ1-1, with TRBD1 as a possible D gene (5 bases). V was pared by 7 bases and J by 5 bases, with 8 bases between. Germline CDR1 is ENHRY and CDR2 is SYGVKD. The length of the CDR3 is 11 residues. The CDR3 nucleotides are TGTGCCATCACGGGGGAAACTGAAGCTTTCTTT. Translating gives CAITGETEAFF.

This clone was detected only once. The rearrangement joins TRBV7-2 to TRBJ2-1, with 9 positions matching TRBD2. V trimming: 4 bases; J trimming: 6 bases; junction bases outside the gene matches: 13. The length of the CDR3 is 17 residues. From germline, CDR1 is SGHTA and CDR2 FQGNSA. The CDR3 nucleotides are TGTGCCAGCAGCTCCCAGATTACTAGCGGGTGGGGCAATGAGCAGTTCTTC. Translation gives CASSSQITSGWGNEQFF.

The J gene is TRBJ2-2, the V gene TRBV7-8; 8 positions agree with TRBD2. Losses at the gene ends were 10 bases for V and 3 bases for J; bases not matched to a gene: 13. CDR3 length: 16 amino acids. CDR1 SGHVS and CDR2 FQNEAQ come from the germline V gene. The DNA for the CDR3 is TGTGCCACTCTGGACACGGGAGGGGGGTACACCGGGGAGCTGTTTTTT. This encodes CATLDTGGGYTGELFF. The full variable domain, with the rest looked up from reference TRBV7-8 and TRBJ2-2, is GAGVSQSPRYKVAKRGQDVALRCDPISGHVSLFWYQQALGQGPEFLTYFQNEAQLDKSGLPSDRFFAERPEGSVSTLKIQRTQQEDSAVYLCATLDTGGGYTGELFFGEGSRLTVL.

This chain uses TRBV7-6 with TRBJ2-7; maybe TRBD1 (6 bases). Germline V CDR1 and CDR2: SGHVS, FNYEAQ. V lost 4 bases and J lost 7, with 20 bases in between. This CDR3 has 15 residues. The CDR3 here is CASSSLGHPSVEQYF. The CDR3 DNA is TGTGCCAGCAGCTCCTTGGGACATCCCTCGGTAGAGCAGTACTTC. Together with reference TRBV7-6 and TRBJ2-7, the CDR3 gives the full variable domain: GAGVSQSPRYKVTKRGQDVALRCDPISGHVSLYWYRQALGQGPEFLTYFNYEAQQDKSGLPNDRFSAERPEGSISTLTIQRTEQRDSAMYRCASSSLGHPSVEQYFGPGTRLTVT.

For the CDR3, the DNA is TGTGCCAGCAGTGAATTTCTGGGAGACGGAAACACCATATATTTT. As protein: CASSEFLGDGNTIYF. V is TRBV25-1 and J is TRBJ1-3, with unresolved D. Germline CDR1 MGHDK, CDR2 SYGVNS. V lost 1 base and J lost 4, with 11 bases in between. This CDR3 has 15 residues.

The chain uses TRBV3-1 (or the pseudogene TRBV3-2) and TRBJ2-7; 7 bases are shared with TRBD2. CDR3 length: 13 residues. Unmatched junction bases numbered 5, after V lost 3 bases and J lost 6 bases. Per the germline V gene, CDR1 is LGHDT and CDR2 is YNNKEL (reference sequence). This CDR3 reads CASSQGGFVEQYF. The CDR3 DNA is TGTGCCAGCAGCCAGGGAGGGTTCGTCGAGCAGTACTTC.

This chain connects TRBV11-2 to TRBJ1-4; D possibly corresponds to TRBD1 (6 bases). Trimming removed 5 bases from V and 8 bases from J, with 6 bases in between. In germline, CDR1 is SGHAT, CDR2 FQNNGV. CDR3 length: 11 amino acids. CDR3 coding DNA: TGTGCCAGCAGCCAGGGGGAAAAACTGTTTTTT. Translated: CASSQGEKLFF.

DNA for the CDR3: TGCGCCAGCAGCCAAGTTGAGGAGACCCAGTACTTC. This codes for CASSQVEETQYF. The gene calls are TRBV4-1 and TRBJ2-5, with D unresolved. V dropped 1 base and J dropped 5 bases, with 5 bases sitting between them. The CDR3 extends over 12 amino acids. Germline V lookup: CDR1 MGHRA, CDR2 YSYEKL.

The V call is TRBV28, the J call TRBJ1-5; 9 bases fit TRBD1. CDR3 length equals 17 residues. The germline V gene encodes CDR1 MDHEN and CDR2 SYDVKM. V dropped 8 bases and J dropped 3; count of bases not matched to a gene: 14. The CDR3 DNA follows: TGTGCCAGCGCGCAGTTGTCGGGACAGGGTATCAATCAGCCCCAGCATTTT. Residues: CASAQLSGQGINQPQHF.

This chain links TRBV4-1 with TRBJ2-5; 8 bases map to TRBD2. With 0 bases clipped from V and 3 bases from J, the junction kept 3 bases outside the gene matches. Per the germline V gene, CDR1 is MGHRA and CDR2 is YSYEKL. This CDR3 spans 15 amino acids. Here the CDR3 DNA reads TGCGCCAGCAGCCAAGATCCAGCGGGAGAAGAGACCCAGTACTTC. It specifies CASSQDPAGEETQYF.

This chain links TRBV15 with TRBJ1-3; D gene ambiguous. Germline V gene data show CDR1 as LNHNV and CDR2 as YYDKDF (reference sequence). The CDR3 has 16 amino acids. V lost 3 bases and J lost 0, with 12 bases in between. CDR3: CATSRSESGSGNTIYF. In nucleotides, the CDR3 is TGTGCCACCAGCAGGAGCGAGTCCGGCTCTGGAAACACCATATATTTT.

This clone was found once. V gene TRBV27 combines with J gene TRBJ1-4, with 7 nucleotides matching TRBD1. V shed 5 bases and J 0 bases; nucleotides not matched to a gene: 9. There are 17 residues in the CDR3. Looked up from germline, CDR1 is MNHEY and CDR2 is SMNVEV (reference sequence). The CDR3 DNA reads TGTGCCAGCAGTCCCCGGACAGGTTTTGCAACTAATGAAAAACTGTTTTTT. Residues: CASSPRTGFATNEKLFF. Full variable domain (outside the CDR3, taken from reference TRBV27 and TRBJ1-4): EAQVTQNPRYLITVTGKKLTVTCSQNMNHEYMSWYRQDPGLGLRQIYYSMNVEVTDKGDVPEGYKVSRKEKRNFPLILESPSPNQTSLYFCASSPRTGFATNEKLFFGSGTQLSVL.

This clone appeared a single time. This chain joins TRBV18 and TRBJ1-1; weak D call: TRBD1 (6 bases). This CDR3 comprises 15 residues. V was pared by 2 bases and J by 4 bases, with 14 bases between. Germline loops: CDR1 KGHSH, CDR2 LQKENI. The CDR3 DNA sequence: TGTGCCAGCTCACCAGTGCGGGGGGCGAGCACTGAAGCTTTCTTT. This encodes CASSPVRGASTEAFF.

V and J are TRBV5-4 and TRBJ2-5; weak D call: TRBD2 (5 bases). This CDR3 comprises 13 residues. The germline V gene has CDR1 SGHNT and CDR2 YYREEE (reference sequence). V shed 4 bases and J shed 5 bases, with 12 bases lying between them. CDR3 DNA sequence: TGTGCCAGCAGCAAGACTACAGCGGAGACCCAGTACTTC. The encoded protein is CASSKTTAETQYF. The full variable domain, rest sourced from reference TRBV5-4 and TRBJ2-5, is ETGVTQSPTHLIKTRGQQVTLRCSSQSGHNTVSWYQQALGQGPQFIFQYYREEENGRGNFPPRFSGLQFPNYSSELNVNALELDDSALYLCASSKTTAETQYFGPGTRLLVL.

The chain combines TRBV11-3 with TRBJ2-1; D is perhaps TRBD2 (5 bases). Germline V gene data show CDR1 as SGHNT and CDR2 as YENEEA. V was clipped by 1 base and J by 3 bases, with 7 bases between them. The CDR3 has 14 residues. The CDR3 region is CASSLGGRYNEQFF. The DNA of the CDR3 is TGTGCCAGCAGCTTAGGAGGGCGCTACAATGAGCAGTTCTTC.

The chain carries TRBV29-1 and TRBJ1-2; TRBD1 matches at 9 bases. V dropped 7 bases and J dropped 3; count of bases not matched to a gene: 9. The CDR3 has 14 amino acids. The germline V gene has CDR1 SQVTM and CDR2 ANQGSEA. CDR3 DNA: TGCAGCGGCACCCTCGGACAGGGGTACTATGGCTACACCTTC. Translated: CSGTLGQGYYGYTF.

The DNA of the CDR3 is TGTGCCTCTTCACCTAGCGGGAGCCCCCCGTCCTACGAGCAGTACTTC. Its protein is CASSPSGSPPSYEQYF. The chain recombines TRBV9 with TRBJ2-7; 10 nucleotides agree with TRBD2. J was trimmed by 1 base and V by 10 bases; bases with no gene match: 14. Germline V gives CDR1 SGDLS, CDR2 YYNGEE. The CDR3 covers 16 residues.

The V and J genes are TRBV2 and TRBJ1-1; D unresolved. Germline assignment: CDR1 SNHLY and CDR2 FYNNEI. The CDR3 is made up of 15 amino acids. Trimming pared 5 bases from V and 1 base from J, leaving 14 bases between. CDR3 sequence reads: CASSPTGVSNTEAFF. CDR3 coding DNA: TGTGCCAGCAGTCCTACCGGAGTATCGAACACTGAAGCTTTCTTT.

The V and J genes are TRBV28 and TRBJ2-3, with TRBD2 matching over 8 bases. There are 14 residues in the CDR3. Germline lookup yields CDR1 MDHEN and CDR2 SYDVKM. Trimming removed 7 bases from V and 2 bases from J; junction bases left unmatched: 5. The CDR3 loop is CASKTGGNTDTQYF. The DNA of the CDR3 is TGTGCCAGCAAGACGGGAGGGAACACAGATACGCAGTATTTT.

This clone was detected only once. This chain connects TRBV15 to TRBJ2-3; D is possibly TRBD1 (5 bases). V was shortened by 1 base and J by 0 bases, with 11 bases between the two germline ends. The CDR3 covers 16 residues. CDR1 LNHNV and CDR2 YYDKDF come from the germline V gene (reference sequence). CDR3 residues: CATSRGSQASTDTQYF. CDR3 coding DNA: TGTGCCACCAGCAGAGGATCACAGGCGAGCACAGATACGCAGTATTTT. The variable domain in full, with the rest retrieved from reference TRBV15 and TRBJ2-3, is DAMVIQNPRYQVTQFGKPVTLSCSQTLNHNVMYWYQQKSSQAPKLLFHYYDKDFNNEADTPDNFQSRRPNTSFCFLDIRSPGLGDTAMYLCATSRGSQASTDTQYFGPGTRLTVL.